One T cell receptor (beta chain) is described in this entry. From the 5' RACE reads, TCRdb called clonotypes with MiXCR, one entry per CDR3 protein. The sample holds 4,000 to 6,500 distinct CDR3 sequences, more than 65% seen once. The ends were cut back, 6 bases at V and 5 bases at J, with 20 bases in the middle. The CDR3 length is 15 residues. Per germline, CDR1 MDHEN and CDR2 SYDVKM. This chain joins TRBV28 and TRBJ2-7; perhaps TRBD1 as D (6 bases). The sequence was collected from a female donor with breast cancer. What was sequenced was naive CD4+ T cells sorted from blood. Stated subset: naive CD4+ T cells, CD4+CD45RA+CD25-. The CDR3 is CASSSLTGSVDEQYF. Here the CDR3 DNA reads TGTGCCAGCAGCTCCTTAACAGGGTCCGTCGACGAGCAGTACTTC.